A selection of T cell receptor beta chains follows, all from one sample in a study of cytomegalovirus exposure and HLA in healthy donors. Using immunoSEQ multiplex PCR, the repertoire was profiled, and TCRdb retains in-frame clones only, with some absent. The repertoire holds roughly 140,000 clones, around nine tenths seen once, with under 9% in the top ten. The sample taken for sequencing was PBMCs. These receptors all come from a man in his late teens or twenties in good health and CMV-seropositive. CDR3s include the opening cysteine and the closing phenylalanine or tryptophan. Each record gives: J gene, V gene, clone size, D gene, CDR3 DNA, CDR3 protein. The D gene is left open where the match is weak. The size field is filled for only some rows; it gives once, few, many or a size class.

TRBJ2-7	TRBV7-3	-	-	TGTGCCAGCAGCTTAACCCCGACAGAGACCTACGAGCAGTACTTC	CASSLTPTETYEQYF
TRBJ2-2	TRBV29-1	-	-	TGCAGCGTTGGGCACACCGGGGAGCTGTTTTTT	CSVGHTGELFF
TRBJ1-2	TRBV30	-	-	TGTGCCTGGAGTGTATCCCTCTATGGCTACACCTTC	CAWSVSLYGYTF
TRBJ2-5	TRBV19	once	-	TGTGCCAGTAGTCCCACGGGGGAAGAGACCCAGTACTTC	CASSPTGEETQYF
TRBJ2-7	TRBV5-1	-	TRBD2	TGCGCCAGCAGCATGGCGGGGGGAGCCTACGAGCAGTACTTC	CASSMAGGAYEQYF
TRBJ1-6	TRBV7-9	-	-	TGTGCCAGCAGTACACGGGTGGAGTATAATTCACCCCTCCACTTT	CASSTRVEYNSPLHF
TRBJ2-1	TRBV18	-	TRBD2	TGTGCCAGCTCTCTCGGGACTAGCGGGAGGAATGAGCAGTTCTTC	CASSLGTSGRNEQFF
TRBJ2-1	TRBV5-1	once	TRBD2	TGCGCCAGCAGCTTGCTAGCGGGACAGCCAGGCGAGCAGTTCTTC	CASSLLAGQPGEQFF
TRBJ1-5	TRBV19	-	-	TGTGCCAGTAGTATAGTTAGGGGGAATCAGCCCCAGCATTTT	CASSIVRGNQPQHF
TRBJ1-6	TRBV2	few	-	TGTGCCAGCAGTGACCCGGGGTCCCCCGAGGTTGGTTCACCCCTCCACTTT	CASSDPGSPEVGSPLHF
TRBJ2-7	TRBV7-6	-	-	TGTGCCAGCAGCCCGAGACCACAGGGAGAGCAGTACTTC	CASSPRPQGEQYF
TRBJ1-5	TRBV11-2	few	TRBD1	TGTGCCAGCAGCTTATCCGGACAGGGAAGGGGGAATCAGCCCCAGCATTTT	CASSLSGQGRGNQPQHF
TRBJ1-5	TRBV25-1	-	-	TGTGCCAGCGAAGCCACCACAAACAGCGGGGAACAGCCCCAGCATTTT	CASEATTNSGEQPQHF
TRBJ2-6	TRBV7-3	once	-	TGTGCCAGCAGCCCCCCAGGGGTCTCTGGGGCCAACGTCCTGACTTTC	CASSPPGVSGANVLTF
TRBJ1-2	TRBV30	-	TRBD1	TGTGCCTGGAGCCCCGACCTTCCCGGGACAGGGGGCGCAAGGGAGACTGGCTACACCTTC	CAWSPDLPGTGGARETGYTF
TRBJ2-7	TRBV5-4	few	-	TGTGCCAGCAGCTTGACTAGCACGGGCTACGAGCAGTACTTC	CASSLTSTGYEQYF
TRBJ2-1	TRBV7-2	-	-	TGTGCCAGCAGCGCGGGACTCTACAATGAGCAGTTCTTC	CASSAGLYNEQFF
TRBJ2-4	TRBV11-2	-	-	TGTGCCAGCAGCTTTTCCGGGGGTAGAGCCAAAAACATTCAGTACTTC	CASSFSGGRAKNIQYF
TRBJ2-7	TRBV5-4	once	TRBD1	TGTGCCAGCAGCACCCGACAGGGTAGCTACGAGCAGTACTTC	CASSTRQGSYEQYF
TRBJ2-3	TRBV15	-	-	TGTGCCACCAGCAGAGCTCCCCAGGTGGCCGGGGGTACGCAGTATTTT	CATSRAPQVAGGTQYF
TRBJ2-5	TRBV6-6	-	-	TGTGCCAGCAGTGCCGGGATGGCCCAGTACTTC	CASSAGMAQYF
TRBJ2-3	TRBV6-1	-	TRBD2	TGTGCCAGCAGTGAAGCCATGTTTCGCGGGAGGGCCACAGATACGCAGTATTTT	CASSEAMFRGRATDTQYF
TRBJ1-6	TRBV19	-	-	TGTGCCAGTAATTTTAAGGGGAATTCACCCCTCCACTTT	CASNFKGNSPLHF
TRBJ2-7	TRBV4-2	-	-	TGTGCCAGCAGCCTGGAAGCAGGCTACGAGCAGTACTTC	CASSLEAGYEQYF
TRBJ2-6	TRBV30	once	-	TGTGCCTGGAGTATTGGTAGCGCTGGGGCCAACGTCCTGACTTTC	CAWSIGSAGANVLTF
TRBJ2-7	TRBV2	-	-	TGTGCCAGCAGTGAGTGGTCAGGGGGGTCCTACGAGCAGTACTTC	CASSEWSGGSYEQYF
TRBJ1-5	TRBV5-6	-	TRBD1	TGTGCCAGCAGCTTGGGGGACAGGGCCAATCAGCCCCAGCATTTT	CASSLGDRANQPQHF
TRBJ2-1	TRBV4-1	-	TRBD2	TGCGCCAGCAGCCATAGGACTAGCGGGAGCTACAATGAGCAGTTCTTC	CASSHRTSGSYNEQFF
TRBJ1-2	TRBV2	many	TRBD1	TGTGCCAGCATCAGCCAGGGGGGCTATGGCTACACCTTC	CASISQGGYGYTF
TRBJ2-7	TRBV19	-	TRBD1	TGTGCCAGTAACGGACAGGGGGCGTCCGAGCAGTACTTC	CASNGQGASEQYF
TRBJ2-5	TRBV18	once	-	TGTGCCAGCTCACCACTCCAGGGGTCAGGGGAGACCCAGTACTTC	CASSPLQGSGETQYF
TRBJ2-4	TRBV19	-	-	TGTGCCAGTAGTACGGGACAAGGACAAAACATTCAGTACTTC	CASSTGQGQNIQYF
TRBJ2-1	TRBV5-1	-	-	TGCGCCAGCAGCTTAGGGCAGGGCTCCTACAATGAGCAGTTCTTC	CASSLGQGSYNEQFF
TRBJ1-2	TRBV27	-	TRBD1	TGTGCCAGCAGCCCCAGGGACAGGGTCTTAGGCTACACCTTC	CASSPRDRVLGYTF
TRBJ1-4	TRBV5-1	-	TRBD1	TGCGCCAGCAGCTTGGGGCCCGGACAGGGTGTTTTTTTT	CASSLGPGQGVFF
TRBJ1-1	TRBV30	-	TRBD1	TGTGCCTGGAGTCTAGGGACAGGGAGGAAAGCTTTCTTT	CAWSLGTGRKAFF
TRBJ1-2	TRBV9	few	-	TGTGCCAGCAGCGCACAACAGGGACGGGGCTACACCTTC	CASSAQQGRGYTF
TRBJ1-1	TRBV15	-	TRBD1	TGTGCCACCAGCAGAGATCGGGGATGGGGACAGGGGAAGCCTTTCTTT	CATSRDRGWGQGKPFF
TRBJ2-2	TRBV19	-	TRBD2	TGTGCCAGTTGCCCGGCTAGCGGGAGAGTGGTCGGGGAGCTGTTTTTT	CASCPASGRVVGELFF
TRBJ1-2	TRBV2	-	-	TGTGCCAGCAGTGCCGACAGTACCTATGGCTACACCTTC	CASSADSTYGYTF
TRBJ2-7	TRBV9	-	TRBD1	TGTGCCAGCGGCGGGACAGGGGTAGCCTACGAGCAGTACTTC	CASGGTGVAYEQYF
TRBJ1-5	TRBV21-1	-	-	TGTGCCAGCAGCAATCCGGCAGGGGGCCGGATGGGTCAGCCCCAGCATTTT	CASSNPAGGRMGQPQHF
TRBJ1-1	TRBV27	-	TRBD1	TGTGCCAGCGGGGACAGTGAAGCTTTCTTT	CASGDSEAFF
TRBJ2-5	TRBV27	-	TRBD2	TGTGCCAGCAGGGTTGCTAGCGGGGACCTTAGGGAGACCCAGTACTTC	CASRVASGDLRETQYF
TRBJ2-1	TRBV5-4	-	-	TGTGCCAGCAGCTTGGATCAAGGGGTTTTGGGTGAGCAGTTCTTC	CASSLDQGVLGEQFF
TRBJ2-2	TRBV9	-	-	TGTGCCAGCAGCCCACAGGGTTCCGGGGAGCTGTTTTTT	CASSPQGSGELFF
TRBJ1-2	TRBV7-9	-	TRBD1	TGTGCCAGCAGCGTAAGACAGGGACCTAACTATGGCTACACCTTC	CASSVRQGPNYGYTF
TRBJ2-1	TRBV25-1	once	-	TGTGCCAGCAGTGATGCAGGCAGAACCTACAATGAGCAGTTCTTC	CASSDAGRTYNEQFF
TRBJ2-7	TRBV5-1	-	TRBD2	TGCGCCAGCAGCTTGGGGACTAGCGTCGACGAGCAGTACTTC	CASSLGTSVDEQYF